This T cell receptor beta chain was recovered during a study of CD4 and CD8 cells across lung adenocarcinoma regions. TCRdb fed the PCR reads into MiXCR, producing one record per CDR3 protein. This table has approximately 24,000 distinct CDR3 sequences, 40% to 50% appearing once. Samples came from patients with localized non-small cell lung adenocarcinoma. Germline assignment: CDR1 SGHNT and CDR2 YYREEE (reference sequence). J was trimmed by 7 bases and V by 4 bases; bases with no gene match: 11. CDR3 size: 16 residues. Source material: CD8+ T cells from the center of a lung tumor. The chain joins TRBV5-4 to TRBJ2-1, with TRBD2 identical over 10 bases. The sequence was obtained from a male donor with lung adenocarcinoma. The CD4 and CD8 labels of this study may be unreliable. The CDR3: CASSRALAGVGNEQFF. CDR3 coding DNA: TGTGCCAGCAGCCGAGCTCTAGCGGGAGTAGGTAATGAGCAGTTCTTC.